This T cell receptor beta chain stems from a study of blood T cell repertoires in COVID-19. Methods used by the authors: Researchers report that nucleated cell counts were estimated from reference gene primer amplification. Here immunoSEQ multiplex PCR was the method, and the copy in TCRdb shows in-frame clones only, minus some. V and J calls and clone size are those listed in that table; D and trimming were worked out from the DNA. This sample yields around 190,000 clones, of which approximately 80% are seen a single time; approximately 1.5% belongs to the top ten. The CDR3 covers 14 residues. Trimming removed 3 bases from V and 3 bases from J, with 10 bases in between. The germline gives CDR1 MNHEY, CDR2 SMNVEV (reference sequence).

J is TRBJ2-3 and V is TRBV27; tentative D call: TRBD1 (5 bases). This receptor was obtained from a human donor in a cohort sampled during active COVID-19. The source material was peripheral blood. The CDR3 sequence is CASSFWQGTDTQYF. DNA for the CDR3: TGTGCCAGCAGTTTTTGGCAGGGAACAGATACGCAGTATTTT.